This T cell receptor beta chain was documented in a study of blood T cell repertoires in COVID-19. Study-wide context: The United States, Italy and Spain were the sources of the acute and convalescent COVID-19 samples. T cells, B-cell-depleted T cells, or PBMCs provided the cDNA or gDNA that served as material.

This CDR3 is built from 14 residues. The germline CDR1 and CDR2 sequences are SGHRS and YFSETQ. Trimming left V 4 bases short and J 3 bases short, with 13 bases between. Per the original data handling: Estimated nucleated cell counts came from reference gene primer amplification. Assay used: immunoSEQ multiplex PCR; TCRdb lists only in-frame clones, some missing. That table gives V, J and clone size, and the DNA gave D and trimming. The sample shows about 89,000 clones, less than 80% of them seen only once. This receptor was taken from a woman of 80 years or more with acute or convalescent COVID-19. The V and J genes are TRBV5-1 and TRBJ1-1, with D maybe TRBD1 (6 bases). Sequences were obtained from peripheral blood. The CDR3 DNA reads as TGCGCCAGCAGCCAAGTGCCAGGGGACACTGAAGCTTTCTTT. Encoded protein: CASSQVPGDTEAFF.